One sample yielded the 19 T cell receptor beta chains listed below, sequenced in a study of post-analysis software for immune sequencing data. Study observations and caveats: In patients, about five TRBV segments were more frequent than in controls, with TRBV5-6, TRBV5-1 and TRBV20-1 among them.

These receptors' antigens are unknown. The library was made from cDNA and included unique molecular identifiers. TCRdb itself ran the PCR reads through MiXCR, one entry per CDR3 protein. This table has a few hundred thousand distinct CDR3 sequences, approximately 39% appearing once. Specimen: blood. The receptor source for this set is a girl aged 2 to 10 with multiple sclerosis.

A remark on this clonotype: One end of the junction varies from germline; a read error may be responsible. The genes are TRBV10-3 and TRBJ2-1; D ambiguous. From germline, CDR1 is ENHRY and CDR2 SYGVKD. The length of the CDR3 is 13 residues. The CDR3 sequence is CATSESIYNEQFF. In DNA form, the CDR3 reads TGTGCCACCAGTGAGTCAATTTACAATGAGCAGTTCTTC.

The chain uses TRBV7-3 and TRBJ2-1, with 9 nucleotides matching TRBD2. Trimming took 2 bases from V and 3 from J; bases not matched to a gene: 5. The CDR3 is 16 residues long. Germline CDR1 SGHTA, CDR2 FQGTGA. The CDR3 protein is CASSLYGGGDYNEQFF. The CDR3 DNA follows: TGTGCCAGCAGCTTATACGGCGGGGGGGACTACAATGAGCAGTTCTTC.

The chain joins TRBV20-1 to TRBJ1-1; D gene uncertain. Trimming removed 4 bases at V and 3 bases at J, with 12 bases between. The germline V gene has CDR1 DFQATT and CDR2 SNEGSKA (reference sequence). There are 13 residues in the CDR3. The CDR3 DNA is TGCAGTGCTAATCAAGATATGGACACTGAAGCTTTCTTT. It translates to CSANQDMDTEAFF.

CDR3 bases: TGTGCCAGCAGTTTTCGGGCGCGGTGGGAGACCCAGTACTTC. It encodes CASSFRARWETQYF. J is TRBJ2-7 and V is TRBV28; no firm D call. Matching the DNA end better, TRBJ2-5 makes the J call doubtful. Germline lookup yields CDR1 MDHEN and CDR2 SYDVKM. The CDR3 is 14 amino acids.

This clonotype was detected a few times. V gene TRBV21-1 combines with J gene TRBJ2-7; the D call TRBD2 from the table was never checked on the DNA. TRBV21-1 is an annotated pseudogene. The CDR3 is 16 amino acids. CDR3 bases: TGTGCCAGCAGCAAGAAGAGGGCAGGTGCTACCTACGAGCAGTACTTC. Amino acids: CASSKKRAGATYEQYF.

In the case of this clonotype: Relative to the germline gene, one junction end is altered; a read error may explain this. The V and J genes are TRBV19 and TRBJ2-6, with TRBD2 as a possible D gene (6 bases). The CDR3 contains 15 residues. Germline V gives CDR1 LNHDA, CDR2 SQIVND (reference sequence). This chain's CDR3 is CASRGGGTGANVLAF. DNA for the CDR3: TGTGCCAGTAGGGGGGGAGGTACCGGGGCCAACGTCCTGGCTTTC.

This clonotype appeared a few times. The rearrangement uses TRBV7-6 and TRBJ2-7; the match to TRBD1 covers 8 bases. The CDR3 is made up of 15 amino acids. Germline CDR1 SGHVS, CDR2 FNYEAQ. Trimming took 5 bases from V and 0 from J; bases not matched to a gene: 6. CDR3 protein: CASSARDRYSYEQYF. The CDR3 DNA sequence: TGTGCCAGCAGCGCCCGGGACAGGTACTCCTACGAGCAGTACTTC.

In the case of this clonotype: The germline gene is not matched at one end of the junction; a read error may be the cause. The V call is TRBV7-2, the J call TRBJ2-5, with unresolved D. The end of the DNA is better explained by TRBJ2-7, so the J call may be wrong. This CDR3 spans 13 amino acids. Germline-derived CDR1 and CDR2 are SGHTA and FQGNSA. In DNA form, the CDR3 reads TGTGCCAACAGCTTCAATTCGTTCTACGAGCAGTACTTC. It encodes CANSFNSFYEQYF.

The chain recombines TRBV5-1 with TRBJ2-7; weak D call: TRBD1 (6 bases). The J call is doubtful: the DNA matches TRBJ2-4 better. The CDR3 extends over 14 amino acids. Per germline, CDR1 SGHRS and CDR2 YFSETQ. CDR3 sequence reads: CASSTGLGGNIQYF. The CDR3 DNA reads TGCGCCAGCAGCACCGGCCTAGGGGGAAACATTCAGTACTTC.

This clonotype was observed a handful of times. The chain is built from TRBV4-2 and TRBJ2-6; the match to TRBD2 covers 8 bases. Trimming cost V 1 base and J 15 bases; bases outside gene matches: 14. CDR3 size: 16 residues. From germline, CDR1 is LGHNA and CDR2 YNFKEQ. In nucleotides, the CDR3 is TGTGCCAGCAGCCAAGTCAGGAGACTAGCGATAGAGTCCCTGACTTTC. Translation: CASSQVRRLAIESLTF.

Only a few counts were recorded for this clonotype. This sequence joins TRBV5-6 and TRBJ2-7; no reliable D call. CDR3 length equals 14 residues. The germline V gene encodes CDR1 SGHDT and CDR2 YYEEEE. The V end lost 0 bases, the J end lost 4 bases, and 11 bases lay between the germline ends. The CDR3 loop reads CASSLGTVDYEQYF. In nucleotides, the CDR3 is TGTGCCAGCAGCTTGGGGACCGTGGATTACGAGCAGTACTTC.

The rearrangement links TRBV28 to TRBJ2-5; D gene unclear. This CDR3 has 13 residues. Trimming took off 3 bases at V and 2 bases at J, with 7 bases between the two ends. Germline CDR1 is MDHEN and CDR2 is SYDVKM. The chain's CDR3 is CASSLEQQETQYF. DNA for the CDR3: TGTGCCAGCAGTTTGGAGCAGCAAGAGACCCAGTACTTC.

The sample holds a few counts of this clonotype. The rearrangement links TRBV12-3 or TRBV12-4 to TRBJ1-4; a possible D gene is TRBD1 (5 bases). The CDR3 sequence is 11 residues long. The ends were cut back, 6 bases at V and 8 bases at J, with 7 bases in the middle. In DNA, the CDR3 is TGTGCCAGCAGAAGGGACGAAAAACTGTTTTTT. It specifies CASRRDEKLFF.

This clonotype appeared a few times. The V gene is TRBV29-1, the J gene TRBJ2-7; weak D call: TRBD1 (6 bases). This CDR3 has 14 residues. Deletions cut 4 bases from V and 1 base from J, with 14 bases between. Looked up from germline, CDR1 is SQVTM and CDR2 is ANQGSEA. CDR3 nucleotide sequence: TGCAGCGTTGGTACAGGGAGTCTGTCCTACGAGCAGTACTTC. Protein sequence: CSVGTGSLSYEQYF.

The V call is TRBV6-5, the J call TRBJ2-1, with TRBD2 matching 10 bases. The CDR3 totals 16 residues. Unmatched junction bases numbered 6, after V lost 5 bases and J lost 2 bases. Germline loops: CDR1 MNHEY, CDR2 SVGAGI. For the CDR3, the DNA is TGTGCCAGCAGTCGGGATAGCGGGGGGCCCTACAATGAGCAGTTCTTC. Translation gives CASSRDSGGPYNEQFF.

The rearrangement uses TRBV7-8 and TRBJ1-2; no clear D gene. The CDR3 spans 12 residues. V gave up 6 bases and J gave up 6 bases, with 11 bases separating them. Germline V gives CDR1 SGHVS, CDR2 FQNEAQ. This chain's CDR3 is CASRTPGNGYTF. In DNA, the CDR3 is TGTGCCAGCAGAACCCCTGGCAATGGCTACACCTTC. The whole variable domain, filled in from reference TRBV7-8 and TRBJ1-2, reads GAGVSQSPRYKVAKRGQDVALRCDPISGHVSLFWYQQALGQGPEFLTYFQNEAQLDKSGLPSDRFFAERPEGSVSTLKIQRTQQEDSAVYLCASRTPGNGYTFGSGTRLTVV.

V usage is TRBV20-1 and J usage is TRBJ2-7; a weak D match, TRBD2 (6 bases). Trimming removed 0 bases at V and 2 bases at J, with 14 bases between. The CDR3 covers 15 residues. The V gene's germline CDR1 is DFQATT and CDR2 SNEGSKA (reference sequence). The DNA for the CDR3 is TGCAGTGCTAGAGATGGGAGACTAGTGCCCTACGAGCAGTACTTC. It specifies CSARDGRLVPYEQYF.

This chain connects TRBV12-5 to TRBJ1-5; no clear D gene. The germline gives CDR1 LGHNT, CDR2 FRNRAP. The CDR3 runs to 15 residues. V gave up 3 bases and J gave up 3 bases, with 12 bases separating them. The CDR3 DNA follows: TGTGCTAGTGGTTTTGGGAGCGGCACCAATCAGCCCCAGCATTTT. Translating gives CASGFGSGTNQPQHF.

This chain links TRBV6-2 or TRBV6-3 with TRBJ2-3; 8 nucleotides match TRBD1. The CDR3 sequence is 15 residues long. The germline V gene encodes CDR1 MNHEY and CDR2 SVGEGT. After removal of 4 bases from V and 0 bases from J, the junction contained 3 bases not matched to a gene. The CDR3 here is CASSSDRDSTDTQYF. CDR3 DNA sequence: TGTGCCAGCAGTTCGGACAGGGATAGCACAGATACGCAGTATTTT.